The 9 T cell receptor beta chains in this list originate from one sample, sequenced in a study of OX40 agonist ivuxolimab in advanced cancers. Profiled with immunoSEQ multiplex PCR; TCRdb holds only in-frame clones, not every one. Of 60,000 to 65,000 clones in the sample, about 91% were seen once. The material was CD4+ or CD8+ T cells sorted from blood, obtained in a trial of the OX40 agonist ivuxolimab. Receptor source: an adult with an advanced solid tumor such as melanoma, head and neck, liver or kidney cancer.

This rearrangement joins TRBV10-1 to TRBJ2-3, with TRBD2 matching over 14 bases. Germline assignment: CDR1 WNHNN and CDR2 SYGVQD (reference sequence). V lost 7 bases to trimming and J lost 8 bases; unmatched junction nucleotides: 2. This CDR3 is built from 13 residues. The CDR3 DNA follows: TGCGCCAGCAACGGACTAGCGGGGGGTACGCAGTATTTT. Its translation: CASNGLAGGTQYF.

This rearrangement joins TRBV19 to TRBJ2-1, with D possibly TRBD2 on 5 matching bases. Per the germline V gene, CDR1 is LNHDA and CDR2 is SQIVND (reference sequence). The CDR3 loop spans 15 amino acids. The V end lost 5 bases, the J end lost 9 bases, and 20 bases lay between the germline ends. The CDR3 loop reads CASSSGITLIGEQFF. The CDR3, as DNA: TGTGCCAGTAGTTCCGGGATTACCTTGATAGGTGAGCAGTTCTTC. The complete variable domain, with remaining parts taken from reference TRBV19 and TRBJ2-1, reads DGGITQSPKYLFRKEGQNVTLSCEQNLNHDAMYWYRQDPGQGLRLIYYSQIVNDFQKGDIAEGYSVSREKKESFPLTVTSAQKNPTAFYLCASSSGITLIGEQFFGPGTRLTVL.

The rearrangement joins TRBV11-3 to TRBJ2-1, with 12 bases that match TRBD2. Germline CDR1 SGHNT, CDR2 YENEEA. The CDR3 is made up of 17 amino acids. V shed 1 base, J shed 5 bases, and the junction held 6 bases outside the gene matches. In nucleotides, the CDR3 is TGTGCCAGCAGCTTAGGGGTGTCTAGCGGGGGGGACAATGAGCAGTTCTTC. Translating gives CASSLGVSSGGDNEQFF. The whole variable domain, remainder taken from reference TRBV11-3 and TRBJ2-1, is EAGVVQSPRYKIIEKKQPVAFWCNPISGHNTLYWYLQNLGQGPELLIRYENEEAVDDSQLPKDRFSAERLKGVDSTLKIQPAELGDSAVYLCASSLGVSSGGDNEQFFGPGTRLTVL.

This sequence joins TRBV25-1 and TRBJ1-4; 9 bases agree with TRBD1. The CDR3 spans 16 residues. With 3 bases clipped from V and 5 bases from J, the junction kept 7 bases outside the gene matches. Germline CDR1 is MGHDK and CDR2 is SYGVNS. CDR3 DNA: TGTGCCAGCAGTGACCCCTCCGGGACAGGGAATGAAAAACTGTTTTTT. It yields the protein CASSDPSGTGNEKLFF. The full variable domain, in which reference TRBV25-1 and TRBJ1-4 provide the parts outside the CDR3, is EADIYQTPRYLVIGTGKKITLECSQTMGHDKMYWYQQDPGMELHLIHYSYGVNSTEKGDLSSESTVSRIRTEHFPLTLESARPSHTSQYLCASSDPSGTGNEKLFFGSGTQLSVL.

The CDR3 spells CASSLIGSSNQPQHF. CDR3 in DNA: TGTGCCAGCAGTTTAATAGGGAGTAGCAATCAGCCCCAGCATTTT. V usage is TRBV28 and J usage is TRBJ1-5; D unresolved. This CDR3 has 15 residues. V was cut by 2 bases and J by 0 bases, with 8 bases left in between. The germline CDR1 and CDR2 sequences are MDHEN and SYDVKM. Based on the CDR3 plus reference TRBV28 and TRBJ1-5, the full variable domain is DVKVTQSSRYLVKRTGEKVFLECVQDMDHENMFWYRQDPGLGLRLIYFSYDVKMKEKGDIPEGYSVSREKKERFSLILESASTNQTSMYLCASSLIGSSNQPQHFGDGTRLSIL.

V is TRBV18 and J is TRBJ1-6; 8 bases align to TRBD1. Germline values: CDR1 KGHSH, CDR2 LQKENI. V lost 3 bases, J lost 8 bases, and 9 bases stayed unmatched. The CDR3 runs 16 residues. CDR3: CASSPGSGQGHSPLHF. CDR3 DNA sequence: TGTGCCAGCTCACCTGGTTCCGGACAGGGTCATTCACCCCTCCACTTT.

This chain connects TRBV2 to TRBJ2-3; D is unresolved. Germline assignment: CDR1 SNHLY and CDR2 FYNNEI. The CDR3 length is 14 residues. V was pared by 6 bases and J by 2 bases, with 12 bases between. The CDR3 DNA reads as TGTGCCAGCAGCCTGCGGCTAATCACAGATACGCAGTATTTT. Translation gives CASSLRLITDTQYF.

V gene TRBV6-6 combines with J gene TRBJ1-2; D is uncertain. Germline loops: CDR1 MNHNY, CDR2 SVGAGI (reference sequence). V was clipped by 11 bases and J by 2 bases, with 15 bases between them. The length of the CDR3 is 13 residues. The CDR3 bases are TGTGCCGTCGCCCGACCGGCAAACTATGGCTACACCTTC. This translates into CAVARPANYGYTF.

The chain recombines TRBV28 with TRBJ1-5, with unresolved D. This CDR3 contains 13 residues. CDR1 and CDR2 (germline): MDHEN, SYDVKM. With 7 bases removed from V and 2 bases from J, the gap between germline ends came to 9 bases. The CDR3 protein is CASNRDGNQPQHF. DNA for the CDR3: TGTGCCAGCAATAGGGATGGCAATCAGCCCCAGCATTTT.